What follows are 8 T cell receptor beta chains derived from one specimen sequenced in a study of cytomegalovirus exposure and HLA in healthy donors. This PCR relied on a set of 60 Vbeta primers and 13 Jbeta primers. Profiling relied on immunoSEQ multiplex PCR, and the TCRdb table lists in-frame clones only, not all of them. This table holds roughly 100,000 clones, over 80% found once. The sequenced sample consisted of PBMCs. The origin of the receptors is a man in his forties or fifties in good health and CMV-seronegative.

The CDR3 is CASSNGTAWGNEKLFF. CDR3 in DNA: TGTGCCAGCAGCAACGGGACAGCGTGGGGGAATGAAAAACTGTTTTTT. The rearrangement uses TRBV14 and TRBJ1-4; 7 nucleotides align to TRBD1. The trim removed 5 bases at V and 5 bases at J, leaving 11 bases unmatched. Germline CDR1 and CDR2: SGHDN and FVKESK. There are 16 residues in the CDR3.

The table lists this clone with a few counts. The V call is TRBV6-6, the J call TRBJ1-4, with D possibly being TRBD1 (5 bases). V lost 6 bases and J lost 3, with 14 bases in between. Per germline, CDR1 MNHNY and CDR2 SVGAGI (reference sequence). CDR3 size: 15 residues. CDR3 in DNA: TGTGCCAGCAGCAGTCCAGGGAAGGCTAATGAAAAACTGTTTTTT. Translation gives CASSSPGKANEKLFF.

J is TRBJ2-2 and V is TRBV19; 15 bases are a match to TRBD2. Looked up from germline, CDR1 is LNHDA and CDR2 is SQIVND (reference sequence). The CDR3 has 16 amino acids. Losses at the gene ends were 6 bases for V and 5 bases for J; bases not matched to a gene: 4. The CDR3 DNA is TGTGCCAGTAGCCGGACTAGCGGGGGGGCTACCGGGGAGCTGTTTTTT. Protein: CASSRTSGGATGELFF.

The chain employs TRBV9 and TRBJ2-2, with TRBD2 as a possible D gene (6 bases). V lost 4 bases, J lost 6 bases, and 16 bases lay in between. Germline V gene lookup returns CDR1 SGDLS and CDR2 YYNGEE. The CDR3 runs to 15 residues. The CDR3 is CASSPGGAWAGELFF. CDR3 in DNA: TGTGCCAGCAGCCCTGGCGGGGCTTGGGCCGGGGAGCTGTTTTTT. The full variable domain, rest sourced from reference TRBV9 and TRBJ2-2, is DSGVTQTPKHLITATGQRVTLRCSPRSGDLSVYWYQQSLDQGLQFLIQYYNGEERAKGNILERFSAQQFPDLHSELNLSSLELGDSALYFCASSPGGAWAGELFFGEGSRLTVL.

This chain links TRBV5-4 with TRBJ2-2; a weak D match, TRBD2 (6 bases). V gave up 3 bases and J gave up 4 bases, with 16 bases separating them. Germline V lookup: CDR1 SGHNT, CDR2 YYREEE (reference sequence). This CDR3 spans 16 amino acids. This chain's CDR3 is CASSYELRGGTGELFF. The CDR3 coding sequence is TGTGCCAGCAGCTATGAGCTACGGGGAGGCACCGGGGAGCTGTTTTTT.

The V gene is TRBV9, the J gene TRBJ2-1, with D maybe TRBD2 (5 bases). V lost 0 bases and J 10 bases, leaving 14 bases between the germline ends. The CDR3 contains 14 residues. Germline V lookup: CDR1 SGDLS, CDR2 YYNGEE. The CDR3 here is CASSVGLASAEQFF. The CDR3 DNA reads as TGTGCCAGCAGCGTAGGGCTAGCTTCGGCCGAGCAGTTCTTC.

This sequence joins TRBV11-2 and TRBJ2-3; 7 nucleotides align to TRBD1. The CDR3 is made up of 16 amino acids. The V segment lost 1 base and the J segment 5 bases; nucleotides outside the gene matches: 9. CDR1 and CDR2 (germline): SGHAT, FQNNGV. CDR3 sequence (DNA): TGTGCCAGCAGCTTAGTCGCACAGGGGACGGTAGATACGCAGTATTTT. Its translation is CASSLVAQGTVDTQYF.

The chain is built from TRBV6-5 and TRBJ1-2; D remains ambiguous. Germline CDR1 MNHEY, CDR2 SVGAGI. The CDR3 loop spans 16 amino acids. V was clipped by 0 bases and J by 2 bases, with 13 bases between them. The CDR3 loop reads CASSYSNQIQNYGYTF. The CDR3 bases are TGTGCCAGCAGTTACTCGAATCAGATCCAAAACTATGGCTACACCTTC.